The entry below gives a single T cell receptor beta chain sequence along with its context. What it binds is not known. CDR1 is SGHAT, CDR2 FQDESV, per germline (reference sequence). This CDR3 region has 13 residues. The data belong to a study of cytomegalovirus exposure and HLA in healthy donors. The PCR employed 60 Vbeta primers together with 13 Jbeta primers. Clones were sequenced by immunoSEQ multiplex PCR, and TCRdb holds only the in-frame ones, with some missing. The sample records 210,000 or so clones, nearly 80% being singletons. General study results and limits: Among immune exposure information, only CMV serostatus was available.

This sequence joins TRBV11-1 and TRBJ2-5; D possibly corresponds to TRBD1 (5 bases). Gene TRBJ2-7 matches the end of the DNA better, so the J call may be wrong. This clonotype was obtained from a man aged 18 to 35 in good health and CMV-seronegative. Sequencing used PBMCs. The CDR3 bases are TGTGCCAGCAGCTTCGCCAGGGCCTACGAGCAGTACTTC. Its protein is CASSFARAYEQYF.